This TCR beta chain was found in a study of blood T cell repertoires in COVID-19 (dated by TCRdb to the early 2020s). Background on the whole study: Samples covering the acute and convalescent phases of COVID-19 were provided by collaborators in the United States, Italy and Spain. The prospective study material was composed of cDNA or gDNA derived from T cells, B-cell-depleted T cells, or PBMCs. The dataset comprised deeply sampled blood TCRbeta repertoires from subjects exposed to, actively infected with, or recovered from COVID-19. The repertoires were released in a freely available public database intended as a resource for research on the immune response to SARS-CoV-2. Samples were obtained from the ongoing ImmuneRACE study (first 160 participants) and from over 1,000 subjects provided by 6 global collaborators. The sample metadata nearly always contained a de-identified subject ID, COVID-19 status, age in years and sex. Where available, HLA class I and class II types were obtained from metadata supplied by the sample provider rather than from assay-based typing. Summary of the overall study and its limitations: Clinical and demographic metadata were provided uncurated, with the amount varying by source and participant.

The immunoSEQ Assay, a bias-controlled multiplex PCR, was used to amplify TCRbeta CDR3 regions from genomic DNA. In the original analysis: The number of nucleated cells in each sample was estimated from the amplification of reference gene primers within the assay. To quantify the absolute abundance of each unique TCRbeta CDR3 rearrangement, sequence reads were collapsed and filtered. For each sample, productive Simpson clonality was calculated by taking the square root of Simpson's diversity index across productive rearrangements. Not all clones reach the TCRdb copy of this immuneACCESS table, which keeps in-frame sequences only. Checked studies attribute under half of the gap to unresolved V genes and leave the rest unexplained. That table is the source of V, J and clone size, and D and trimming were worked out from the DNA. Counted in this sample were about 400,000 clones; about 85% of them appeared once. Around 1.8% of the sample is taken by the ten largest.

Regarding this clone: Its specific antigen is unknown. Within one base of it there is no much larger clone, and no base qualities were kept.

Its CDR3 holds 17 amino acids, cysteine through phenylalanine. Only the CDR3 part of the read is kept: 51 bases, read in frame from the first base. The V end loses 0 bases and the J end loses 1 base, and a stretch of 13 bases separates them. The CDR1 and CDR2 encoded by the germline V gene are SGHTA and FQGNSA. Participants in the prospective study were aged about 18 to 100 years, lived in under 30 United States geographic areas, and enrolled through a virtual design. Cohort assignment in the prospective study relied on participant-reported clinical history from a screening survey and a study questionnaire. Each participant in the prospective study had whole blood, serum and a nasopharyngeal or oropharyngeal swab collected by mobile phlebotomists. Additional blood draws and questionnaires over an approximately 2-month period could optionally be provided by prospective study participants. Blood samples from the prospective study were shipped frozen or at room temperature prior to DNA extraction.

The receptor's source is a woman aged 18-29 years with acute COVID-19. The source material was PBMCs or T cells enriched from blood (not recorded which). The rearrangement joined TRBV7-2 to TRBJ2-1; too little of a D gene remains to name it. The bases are TGTGCCAGCAGCTTAGCCGGGTCCCGGAGATCCTACAATGAGCAGTTCTTC. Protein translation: CASSLAGSRRSYNEQFF.